The rows below give T cell receptor beta chains drawn from one sample of a study of cytomegalovirus exposure and HLA in healthy donors. Sequencing was performed with immunoSEQ multiplex PCR; in TCRdb, only in-frame clones are kept and a portion is missing. Its table records 60,000 to 70,000 clones. Sequencing used PBMCs. These receptors were taken from a boy aged 5-17 years in good health and CMV-seronegative. CDR3s include the opening cysteine and the closing phenylalanine or tryptophan. D genes are given only for firm matches. Size is stated for part of the rows, as once, few or many counts, or as a class when the clone is expanded.

D	V	J	size	CDR3	DNA
NA	TRBV5-6	TRBJ1-1	NA	CASSLAGNTEAFF	TGTGCCAGCAGCTTGGCGGGGAACACTGAAGCTTTCTTT
TRBD2	TRBV27	TRBJ2-6	NA	CASRLAGEIGANVLTF	TGTGCCAGCAGGTTAGCGGGAGAAATTGGGGCCAACGTCCTGACTTTC
TRBD1	TRBV16	TRBJ1-3	NA	CASSLAGTGEGNTIYF	TGTGCCAGCAGCCTTGCCGGGACAGGGGAAGGAAACACCATATATTTT
TRBD1	TRBV30	TRBJ1-2	NA	CAWTLRDRTYYGYTF	TGTGCCTGGACCCTAAGGGACAGAACTTACTATGGCTACACCTTC
NA	TRBV6-5	TRBJ1-2	NA	CASSRDRLYGYTF	TGTGCCAGCAGCCGAGACAGGCTCTATGGCTACACCTTC
NA	TRBV10-1	TRBJ2-5	NA	CASSFSSPGETQYF	TGCGCCAGCAGCTTTTCCAGCCCAGGGGAGACCCAGTACTTC
TRBD2	TRBV7-2	TRBJ2-3	NA	CASSLGPLAGGDTQYF	TGTGCCAGCAGCTTAGGTCCCCTAGCGGGGGGAGATACGCAGTATTTT
TRBD1	TRBV7-9	TRBJ1-1	NA	CASSAGTENTEAFF	TGTGCCAGCAGCGCCGGGACAGAGAACACTGAAGCTTTCTTT
TRBD2	TRBV2	TRBJ2-7	NA	CASTGGSEQYF	TGTGCCTCAACGGGGGGGAGCGAGCAGTACTTC
TRBD1	TRBV18	TRBJ2-7	NA	CASSPQPDRVDYEQYF	TGTGCCAGCTCACCACAACCGGACAGGGTCGACTACGAGCAGTACTTC
TRBD1	TRBV6-1	TRBJ2-5	NA	CASSEGDRVLETQYF	TGTGCCAGCAGTGAAGGGGACAGGGTTTTAGAGACCCAGTACTTC
TRBD2	TRBV9	TRBJ2-5	NA	CASSVALGRGQETQYF	TGTGCCAGCAGCGTAGCTCTGGGGAGGGGTCAAGAGACCCAGTACTTC
NA	TRBV27	TRBJ2-6	NA	CASSLERPGANVLTF	TGTGCCAGCAGTTTGGAGCGCCCTGGGGCCAACGTCCTGACTTTC
NA	TRBV7-9	TRBJ2-7	NA	CASSPSRQPSYEQYF	TGTGCCAGCAGCCCCTCGCGACAGCCTTCCTACGAGCAGTACTTC
TRBD1	TRBV7-9	TRBJ1-1	NA	CASRPGQTFMNTEAFF	TGTGCCAGCAGACCGGGACAGACTTTCATGAACACTGAAGCTTTCTTT
TRBD2	TRBV5-1	TRBJ2-1	NA	CASSPLGRGPTYNEQFF	TGCGCCAGCTCTCCACTAGGGAGGGGACCAACTTACAATGAGCAGTTCTTC
NA	TRBV5-1	TRBJ2-5	NA	CASSHLEGGDQVGTQYF	TGCGCCAGCAGCCACCTCGAAGGGGGGGACCAAGTTGGGACCCAGTACTTC
TRBD1	TRBV29-1	TRBJ2-7	NA	CSVEKGQGIGEQYF	TGCAGCGTTGAAAAAGGACAGGGGATTGGCGAGCAGTACTTC
NA	TRBV5-4	TRBJ2-2	NA	CASRVTGGGELFF	TGTGCCAGCAGGGTGACAGGAGGCGGGGAGCTGTTTTTT
TRBD2	TRBV7-8	TRBJ2-1	NA	CASSLGRREGLDEQFF	TGTGCCAGCAGCTTAGGGAGACGGGAGGGTTTGGATGAGCAGTTCTTC
TRBD1	TRBV28	TRBJ1-2	NA	CASSLMTGANGGYTF	TGTGCCAGCAGTCTAATGACAGGGGCGAACGGCGGCTACACCTTC
TRBD2	TRBV19	TRBJ2-2	NA	CASRGGASLNTGELFF	TGTGCCAGTAGGGGAGGGGCTAGCCTGAACACCGGGGAGCTGTTTTTT
NA	TRBV7-9	TRBJ1-1	NA	CASSFGSGGATLNTEAFF	TGTGCCAGCAGCTTTGGTAGCGGGGGAGCTACCTTGAACACTGAAGCTTTCTTT
TRBD1	TRBV18	TRBJ2-3	NA	CASSPKDRGADTQYF	TGTGCCAGCTCACCTAAGGACAGGGGTGCAGATACGCAGTATTTT
NA	TRBV7-7	TRBJ1-1	NA	CASAKAVNTEAFF	TGTGCCAGCGCAAAGGCGGTGAACACTGAAGCTTTCTTT
TRBD1	TRBV18	TRBJ1-1	NA	CASSPPGTGNTEAFF	TGTGCCAGCTCACCACCCGGGACAGGGAACACTGAAGCTTTCTTT
TRBD1	TRBV19	TRBJ1-3	NA	CASGTAGNTIYF	TGTGCCAGTGGGACAGCTGGAAACACCATATATTTT
NA	TRBV30	TRBJ1-1	NA	CAWSVLSDTEAFF	TGTGCCTGGAGTGTACTCAGCGACACTGAAGCTTTCTTT
NA	TRBV5-1	TRBJ2-2	NA	CASEYRAGVSGELFF	TGCGCCAGCGAATACAGGGCCGGAGTATCCGGGGAGCTGTTTTTT
NA	TRBV2	TRBJ1-2	NA	CASSERTQGYTF	TGTGCCAGCAGTGAACGAACCCAGGGCTACACCTTC
NA	TRBV4-1	TRBJ2-3	medium-sized	CASSRSGQGGGTDTQYF	TGCGCCAGCAGCCGGAGCGGACAGGGCGGGGGTACAGATACGCAGTATTTT
TRBD2	TRBV27	TRBJ2-7	NA	CAIGRGPYEQYF	TGTGCCATAGGGAGGGGACCCTACGAGCAGTACTTC
TRBD1	TRBV13	TRBJ2-7	NA	CASSQPGQTYEQYF	TGTGCCAGCAGTCAACCGGGACAGACCTACGAGCAGTACTTC
NA	TRBV30	TRBJ2-1	NA	CAWSGPSPHEQFF	TGTGCCTGGAGTGGGCCCTCCCCACATGAGCAGTTCTTC
NA	TRBV28	TRBJ2-7	NA	CASRAQGVTYEQYF	TGTGCCAGCAGAGCCCAAGGGGTCACCTACGAGCAGTACTTC
TRBD1	TRBV5-1	TRBJ2-7	NA	CASSLPGTGNYEQYF	TGCGCCAGCAGCTTACCCGGGACAGGGAACTACGAGCAGTACTTC
TRBD2	TRBV19	TRBJ2-7	NA	CASSLWIAGTSYEQYF	TGTGCCAGTAGCTTATGGATAGCGGGGACATCCTACGAGCAGTACTTC
NA	TRBV6-1	TRBJ2-7	NA	CASTLGRSYEQYF	TGTGCCAGCACCCTCGGGAGATCCTACGAGCAGTACTTC
TRBD1	TRBV18	TRBJ2-7	NA	CASSFGTGEYEQYF	TGTGCCAGCTCGTTCGGGACAGGGGAATACGAGCAGTACTTC
NA	TRBV13	TRBJ2-5	NA	CASSYSGTQETQYF	TGTGCCAGCAGCTACTCCGGGACTCAAGAGACCCAGTACTTC
TRBD2	TRBV10-3	TRBJ2-1	NA	CAISEFLAGSQNEQFF	TGTGCCATCAGTGAGTTCCTAGCGGGGTCCCAGAATGAGCAGTTCTTC
TRBD2	TRBV10-2	TRBJ2-7	NA	CASSWASGLGTYEQYF	TGCGCCAGCAGTTGGGCTAGCGGTTTAGGGACCTACGAGCAGTACTTC
NA	TRBV10-1	TRBJ1-2	NA	CATSPQDYGYTF	TGCGCCACCTCTCCACAGGACTATGGCTACACCTTC
TRBD1	TRBV5-4	TRBJ1-1	NA	CASSSRGQGVEAFF	TGTGCCAGCAGCTCGCGGGGCCAGGGGGTTGAAGCTTTCTTT
NA	TRBV7-6	TRBJ2-7	NA	CASSLGPGRIYEQYF	TGTGCCAGCAGCTTAGGGCCAGGGAGGATCTACGAGCAGTACTTC
NA	TRBV27	TRBJ1-5	NA	CASSLFGDQPQHF	TGTGCCAGCAGTTTATTCGGGGATCAGCCCCAGCATTTT
NA	TRBV2	TRBJ1-2	NA	CASSAQGIVNYGYTF	TGTGCCAGCAGTGCTCAGGGGATCGTTAACTATGGCTACACCTTC
TRBD2	TRBV7-2	TRBJ2-3	NA	CASSSTSGEDTQYF	TGTGCCAGCAGCTCGACTAGCGGGGAAGATACGCAGTATTTT
TRBD2	TRBV28	TRBJ2-7	NA	CASSSLAGWDEQYF	TGTGCCAGCAGTTCGTTAGCGGGTTGGGACGAGCAGTACTTC
NA	TRBV16	TRBJ2-3	NA	CASSQGLLPDTQYF	TGTGCCAGCAGCCAAGGCCTACTACCAGATACGCAGTATTTT
NA	TRBV5-1	TRBJ2-7	NA	CASSSGLGDEQYF	TGCGCCAGCAGCTCGGGACTTGGCGACGAGCAGTACTTC
TRBD1	TRBV2	TRBJ2-7	NA	CASMGRGTGGYEQYF	TGTGCCAGCATGGGGCGCGGGACAGGGGGGTACGAGCAGTACTTC
TRBD1	TRBV29-1	TRBJ1-1	NA	CSARTGGADTEAFF	TGCAGCGCCAGGACAGGGGGCGCGGACACTGAAGCTTTCTTT
TRBD1	TRBV6-6	TRBJ2-7	NA	CASSSGQGGYEQYF	TGTGCCAGCAGTTCTGGACAGGGCGGCTACGAGCAGTACTTC
TRBD1	TRBV27	TRBJ2-7	NA	CASRPGQTITYEQYF	TGTGCCAGCAGGCCGGGACAGACGATTACCTACGAGCAGTACTTC
NA	TRBV19	TRBJ2-5	NA	CASRPRTEQETQYF	TGTGCCAGTAGACCCCGGACAGAGCAAGAGACCCAGTACTTC
TRBD1	TRBV27	TRBJ1-5	NA	CASSFRGHNQPQHF	TGTGCCAGCAGTTTCAGGGGGCATAATCAGCCCCAGCATTTT